Given below is one T cell receptor beta chain in context. The antigen remains undetermined. The sample belongs to a study of cytomegalovirus exposure and HLA in healthy donors. Primers: 60 Vbeta forward and 13 Jbeta reverse. Sequenced by immunoSEQ multiplex PCR; TCRdb stores in-frame clones only, minus some. Of tens of thousands of clones detected, 80% appear once; the ten largest clones hold approximately 31%. The CDR3 sequence is 16 residues long. From germline, CDR1 is SEHNR and CDR2 FQNEAQ (reference sequence). V shed 3 bases and J shed 3 bases, with 15 bases lying between them. Study-wide points: In an earlier analysis, in 587 donors, most V segments appeared productive either ~90% or ~30% of the time.

The chain carries TRBV7-9 and TRBJ1-5; D uncertain. This sequence was found in a middle-aged man in good health and CMV-seropositive. Sequencing input: PBMCs. CDR3 sequence: CASSFGVVTPNQPQHF. For the CDR3, the DNA is TGTGCCAGCAGCTTTGGAGTGGTTACTCCCAATCAGCCCCAGCATTTT.